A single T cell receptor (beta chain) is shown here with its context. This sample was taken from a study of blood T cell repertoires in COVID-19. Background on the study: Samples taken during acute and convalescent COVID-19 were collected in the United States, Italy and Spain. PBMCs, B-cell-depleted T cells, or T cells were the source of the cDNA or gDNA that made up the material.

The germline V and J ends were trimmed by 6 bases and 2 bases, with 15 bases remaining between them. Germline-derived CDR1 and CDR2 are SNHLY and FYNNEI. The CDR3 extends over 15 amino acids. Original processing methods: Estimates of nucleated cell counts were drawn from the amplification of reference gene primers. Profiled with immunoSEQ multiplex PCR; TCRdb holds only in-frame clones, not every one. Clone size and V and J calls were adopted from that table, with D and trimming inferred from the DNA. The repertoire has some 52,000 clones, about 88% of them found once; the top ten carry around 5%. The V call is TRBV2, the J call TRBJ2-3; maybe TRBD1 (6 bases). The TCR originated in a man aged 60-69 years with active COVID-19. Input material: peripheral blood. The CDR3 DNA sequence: TGTGCCAGCAGAGGGACATCAACCTTCACAGATACGCAGTATTTT. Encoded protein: CASRGTSTFTDTQYF. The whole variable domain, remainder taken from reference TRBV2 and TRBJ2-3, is EPEVTQTPSHQVTQMGQEVILRCVPISNHLYFYWYRQILGQKVEFLVSFYNNEISEKSEIFDDQFSVERPDGSNFTLKIRSTKLEDSAMYFCASRGTSTFTDTQYFGPGTRLTVL.